These 17 T cell receptor beta chains were sequenced from one sample in a study of T cell responses to AZD1222 COVID-19 vaccine. Libraries were prepared by immunoSEQ multiplex PCR; TCRdb keeps only in-frame clonotypes and omits some of them. The table has 90,000 to 100,000 clones, approximately 84% seen once. The sample consisted of peripheral blood, taken 28 days after the second AZD1222 dose. The receptors shown here come from an adult who received the AZD1222 COVID-19 vaccine.

V gene TRBV7-7 combines with J gene TRBJ2-5; the match to TRBD2 covers 10 bases. The CDR3 has 16 amino acids. Germline V gene sequence: CDR1 SSHAT, CDR2 FNYEAQ (reference sequence). V lost 1 base, J lost 5 bases, and 7 bases stayed unmatched. The CDR3 region is CASSLGLAGVGETQYF. DNA for the CDR3: TGTGCCAGCAGCTTAGGTCTAGCGGGAGTCGGGGAGACCCAGTACTTC.

The genes are TRBV5-4 and TRBJ1-4; 8 bases align to TRBD1. V lost 5 bases and J lost 8; bases outside the gene matches: 8. Per germline, CDR1 SGHNT and CDR2 YYREEE (reference sequence). The CDR3 extends over 14 amino acids. CDR3 bases: TGTGCCAGCAGACCACAGGGGGTTGGGGAAAAACTGTTTTTT. It codes for CASRPQGVGEKLFF. Complete variable domain (other parts from reference TRBV5-4 and TRBJ1-4): ETGVTQSPTHLIKTRGQQVTLRCSSQSGHNTVSWYQQALGQGPQFIFQYYREEENGRGNFPPRFSGLQFPNYSSELNVNALELDDSALYLCASRPQGVGEKLFFGSGTQLSVL.

V gene TRBV24-1 combines with J gene TRBJ1-5; D is possibly TRBD1 (6 bases). The CDR3 is 16 amino acids. V dropped 3 bases and J dropped 5 bases, with 16 bases sitting between them. The V gene's germline CDR1 is KGHDR and CDR2 SFDVKD. The CDR3 is CATSDRGATGHQPQHF. The CDR3 coding sequence is TGTGCCACCAGTGATAGGGGGGCGACAGGACATCAGCCCCAGCATTTT.

The V call is TRBV13, the J call TRBJ2-2; D unclear. V shed 8 bases and J shed 4 bases, with 11 bases lying between them. The length of the CDR3 is 13 residues. Germline V CDR1 and CDR2: PRHDT, FYEKMQ (reference sequence). The CDR3 DNA sequence: TGTGCCAGCCGGTTAACACGCACCGGGGAGCTGTTTTTT. It specifies CASRLTRTGELFF.

The chain is built from TRBV7-3 and TRBJ1-4; tentative D call: TRBD1 (5 bases). Germline V gene data show CDR1 as SGHTA and CDR2 as FQGTGA. With 3 bases removed from V and 4 bases from J, the gap between germline ends came to 15 bases. This CDR3 spans 16 amino acids. DNA of the CDR3: TGTGCCAGCAGCTTTTTTATCAGGGCATATAATGAAAAACTGTTTTTT. As protein: CASSFFIRAYNEKLFF. The full variable domain, in which reference TRBV7-3 and TRBJ1-4 provide the parts outside the CDR3, is GAGVSQTPSNKVTEKGKYVELRCDPISGHTALYWYRQSLGQGPEFLIYFQGTGAADDSGLPNDRFFAVRPEGSVSTLKIQRTERGDSAVYLCASSFFIRAYNEKLFFGSGTQLSVL.

This clone appeared a few times. This chain connects TRBV5-1 to TRBJ1-2; the match to TRBD1 covers 10 bases. The CDR3 length is 16 residues. Germline V CDR1 and CDR2: SGHRS, YFSETQ. Trimming cost V 1 base and J 5 bases; bases outside gene matches: 8. This CDR3 reads CASSLYGTGASYGYTF. The CDR3 DNA is TGCGCCAGCAGCTTGTACGGGACAGGGGCTTCGTATGGCTACACCTTC.

The rearrangement joins TRBV6-2 or TRBV6-3 to TRBJ2-4; a weak D match, TRBD1 (6 bases). There are 13 residues in the CDR3. Looked up from germline, CDR1 is MNHEY and CDR2 is SVGEGT. V gave up 1 base and J gave up 7 bases, with 8 bases separating them. The CDR3 DNA follows: TGTGCCAGCAGTTACTGGCAGGGGAACATTCAGTACTTC. Translation: CASSYWQGNIQYF.

In this sample, this clone turned up a few times. The CDR3 DNA reads as TGTGCCAGCAGCTTAGCAGTACAGTTTGAAGCTTTCTTT. Protein: CASSLAVQFEAFF. The V gene is TRBV7-2, the J gene TRBJ1-1; unclear D gene. The CDR3 consists of 13 residues. Germline CDR1 is SGHTA and CDR2 is FQGNSA. Trimming cost V 0 bases and J 7 bases, with 9 bases left between them.

The rearrangement joins TRBV4-1 to TRBJ1-2; D might be TRBD1 (6 bases). CDR1 is MGHRA, CDR2 YSYEKL, per germline. The CDR3 extends over 15 amino acids. V was shortened by 3 bases and J by 5 bases, with 16 bases between the two germline ends. The CDR3 is CASSQSPGTPYGYTF. The CDR3 DNA sequence: TGCGCCAGCAGCCAGTCCCCGGGGACACCTTATGGCTACACCTTC.

The rearrangement links TRBV2 to TRBJ1-1; weak D call: TRBD1 (6 bases). V dropped 7 bases and J dropped 4 bases, with 16 bases sitting between them. CDR1 and CDR2 from the germline V gene are SNHLY and FYNNEI. The CDR3 contains 14 residues. The CDR3: CASKGLEGGTEAFF. The CDR3 DNA sequence: TGTGCCAGCAAGGGCCTCGAAGGGGGCACTGAAGCTTTCTTT.

The chain couples TRBV29-1 to TRBJ2-7; D might be TRBD2 (5 bases). The CDR3 is 13 residues long. Germline assignment: CDR1 SQVTM and CDR2 ANQGSEA. With 7 bases removed from V and 3 bases from J, the gap between germline ends came to 16 bases. CDR3 residues: CSAGRSGNYEQYF. The CDR3 coding sequence is TGCAGCGCGGGCCGGAGCGGTAACTACGAGCAGTACTTC.

This clone was picked up one time. The J gene is TRBJ1-2, the V gene TRBV6-4; maybe TRBD1 (5 bases). The CDR3 totals 12 residues. V gave up 4 bases and J gave up 6 bases, with 9 bases separating them. Per germline, CDR1 MRHNA and CDR2 SNTAGT. The CDR3 loop is CASSGGRDGYTF. As DNA, the CDR3 is TGTGCCAGCAGTGGGGGCCGGGATGGCTACACCTTC.

This chain links TRBV5-1 with TRBJ2-1, with D possibly being TRBD1 (5 bases). The CDR3 runs to 16 residues. Germline values: CDR1 SGHRS, CDR2 YFSETQ. V shed 4 bases and J shed 7 bases, with 21 bases lying between them. CDR3 DNA sequence: TGCGCCAGCAGCCCGGGCGCCGTCAGGGCCCAGAATGAGCAGTTCTTC. Its translation is CASSPGAVRAQNEQFF.

This chain connects TRBV19 to TRBJ2-7; 14 nucleotides line up with TRBD2. The CDR3 has 15 amino acids. Looked up from germline, CDR1 is LNHDA and CDR2 is SQIVND (reference sequence). Germline trimming cut 5 bases from V and 3 bases from J; bases unmatched to any gene: 3. CDR3 nucleotides: TGTGCCAGTAGTGCAGGGACTAGCGGGAGCTACGAGCAGTACTTC. It codes for CASSAGTSGSYEQYF.

V usage is TRBV4-1 and J usage is TRBJ2-5, with 11 bases lining up with TRBD2. CDR1 and CDR2 from the germline V gene are MGHRA and YSYEKL. The CDR3 has 18 residues. The junction had 11 bases not matched to a gene; V was cut back by 0 bases and J by 5 bases. DNA of the CDR3: TGCGCCAGCAGCCAAGATCCGTCGTTAGCGGGGGGGCTGGAGACCCAGTACTTC. Protein sequence: CASSQDPSLAGGLETQYF.

This chain joins TRBV11-3 and TRBJ1-1; the D gene is possibly TRBD1 (6 bases). The germline V and J ends were trimmed by 5 bases and 7 bases, with 14 bases remaining between them. Germline V lookup: CDR1 SGHNT, CDR2 YENEEA. The CDR3 covers 13 residues. The CDR3: CASSQDRNYEAFF. The CDR3 DNA reads TGTGCCAGCAGCCAAGACAGGAACTATGAAGCTTTCTTT.

This sequence joins TRBV5-6 and TRBJ1-4; D ambiguous. In germline, CDR1 is SGHDT, CDR2 YYEEEE. The CDR3 extends over 14 amino acids. Trimming shortened V by 7 bases and J by 4 bases, and 14 bases separated the two germline ends. CDR3 bases: TGTGCCAGCCGGACCGCCGCCAATAATGAAAAACTGTTTTTT. This codes for CASRTAANNEKLFF.